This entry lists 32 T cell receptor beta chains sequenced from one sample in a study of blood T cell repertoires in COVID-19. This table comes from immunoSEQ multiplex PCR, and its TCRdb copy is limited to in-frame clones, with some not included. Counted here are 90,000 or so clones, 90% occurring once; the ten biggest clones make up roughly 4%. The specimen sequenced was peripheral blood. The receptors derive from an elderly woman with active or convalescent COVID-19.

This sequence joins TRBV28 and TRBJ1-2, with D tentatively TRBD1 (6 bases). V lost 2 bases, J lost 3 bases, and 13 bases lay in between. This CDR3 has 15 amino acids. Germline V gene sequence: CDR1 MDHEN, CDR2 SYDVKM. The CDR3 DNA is TGTGCCAGCAGTTTAGGTGGACAGTGGGACTATGGCTACACCTTC. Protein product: CASSLGGQWDYGYTF.

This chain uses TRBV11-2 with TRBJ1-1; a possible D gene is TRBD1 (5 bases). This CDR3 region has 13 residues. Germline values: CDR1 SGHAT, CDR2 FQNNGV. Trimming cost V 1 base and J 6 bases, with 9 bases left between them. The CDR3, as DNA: TGTGCCAGCAGCTTAGCCCAGGGCCCTGAAGCTTTCTTT. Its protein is CASSLAQGPEAFF.

CDR3: CASSEAGRWSGEEKLFF. For the CDR3, the DNA is TGTGCCAGCAGTGAAGCGGGGCGGTGGAGCGGGGAAGAAAAACTGTTTTTT. This chain uses TRBV6-1 with TRBJ1-4; D might be TRBD1 (5 bases). The germline gives CDR1 MNHNS, CDR2 SASEGT. This CDR3 region has 17 residues. V shed 0 bases and J shed 8 bases, with 19 bases lying between them.

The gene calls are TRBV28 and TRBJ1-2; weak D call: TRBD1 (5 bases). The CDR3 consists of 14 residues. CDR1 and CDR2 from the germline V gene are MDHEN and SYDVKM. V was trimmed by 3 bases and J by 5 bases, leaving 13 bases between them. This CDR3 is CASSFGAGGYGYTF. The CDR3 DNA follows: TGTGCCAGCAGTTTCGGGGCAGGAGGGTATGGCTACACCTTC.

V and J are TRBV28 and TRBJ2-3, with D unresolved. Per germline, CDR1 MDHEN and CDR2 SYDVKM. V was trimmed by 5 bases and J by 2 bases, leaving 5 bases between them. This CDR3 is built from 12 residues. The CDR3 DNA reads TGTGCCAGCAGTCGACTCACAGATACGCAGTATTTT. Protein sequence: CASSRLTDTQYF.

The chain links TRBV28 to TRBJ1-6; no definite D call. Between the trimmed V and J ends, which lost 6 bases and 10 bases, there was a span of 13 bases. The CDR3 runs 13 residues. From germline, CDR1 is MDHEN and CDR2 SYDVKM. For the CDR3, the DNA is TGTGCCAGCAGGGGCTCTTTGGGCTCACCCCTCCACTTT. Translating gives CASRGSLGSPLHF.

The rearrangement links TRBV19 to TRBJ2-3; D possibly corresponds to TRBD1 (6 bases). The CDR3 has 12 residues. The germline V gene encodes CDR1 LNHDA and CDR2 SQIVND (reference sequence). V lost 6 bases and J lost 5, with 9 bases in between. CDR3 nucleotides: TGTGCCAGTAGCCTCAGGGGAGATACGCAGTATTTT. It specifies CASSLRGDTQYF.

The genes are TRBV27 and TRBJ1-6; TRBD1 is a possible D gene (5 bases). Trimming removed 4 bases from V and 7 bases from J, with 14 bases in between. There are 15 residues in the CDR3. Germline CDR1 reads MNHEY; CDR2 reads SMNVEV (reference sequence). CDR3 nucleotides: TGTGCCAGCAGTTCATTCAGGGCTACGAATTCACCCCTCCACTTT. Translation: CASSSFRATNSPLHF.

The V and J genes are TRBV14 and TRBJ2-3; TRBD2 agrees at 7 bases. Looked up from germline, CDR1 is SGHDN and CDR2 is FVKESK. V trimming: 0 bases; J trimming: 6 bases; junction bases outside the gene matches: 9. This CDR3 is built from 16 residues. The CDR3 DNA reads TGTGCCAGCAGCCAAGACTCGCGGGAGTTTTATGATACGCAGTATTTT. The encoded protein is CASSQDSREFYDTQYF.

The CDR3 is CATQPRSTDTQYF. In nucleotides, the CDR3 is TGTGCCACCCAGCCGCGGTCCACAGATACGCAGTATTTT. V is TRBV3-1 (or the pseudogene TRBV3-2) and J is TRBJ2-3, with D hard to call. This CDR3 contains 13 residues. The germline gives CDR1 LGHDT, CDR2 YNNKEL (reference sequence). The V end was cut by 10 bases, the J end by 2 bases, with 13 bases between.

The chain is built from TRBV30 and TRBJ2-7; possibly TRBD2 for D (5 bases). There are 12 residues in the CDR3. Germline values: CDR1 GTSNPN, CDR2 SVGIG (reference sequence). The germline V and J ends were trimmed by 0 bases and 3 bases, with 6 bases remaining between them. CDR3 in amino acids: CAWSVEGYEQYF. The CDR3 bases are TGTGCCTGGAGTGTCGAGGGCTACGAGCAGTACTTC.

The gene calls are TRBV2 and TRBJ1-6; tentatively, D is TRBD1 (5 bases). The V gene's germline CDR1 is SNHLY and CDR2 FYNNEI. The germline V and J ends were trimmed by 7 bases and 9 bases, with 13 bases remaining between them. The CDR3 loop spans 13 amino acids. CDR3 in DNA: TGTGCCAGCATTGAGGGGCTTGGTTCACCCCTCCACTTT. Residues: CASIEGLGSPLHF. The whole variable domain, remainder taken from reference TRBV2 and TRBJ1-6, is EPEVTQTPSHQVTQMGQEVILRCVPISNHLYFYWYRQILGQKVEFLVSFYNNEISEKSEIFDDQFSVERPDGSNFTLKIRSTKLEDSAMYFCASIEGLGSPLHFGNGTRLTVT.

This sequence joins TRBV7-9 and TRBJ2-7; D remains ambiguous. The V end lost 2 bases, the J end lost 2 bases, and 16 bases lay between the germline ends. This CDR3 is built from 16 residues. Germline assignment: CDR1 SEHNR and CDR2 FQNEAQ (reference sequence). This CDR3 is CASSLQLGGAPYEQYF. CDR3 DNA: TGTGCCAGCAGCTTACAACTCGGTGGAGCCCCCTACGAGCAGTACTTC.

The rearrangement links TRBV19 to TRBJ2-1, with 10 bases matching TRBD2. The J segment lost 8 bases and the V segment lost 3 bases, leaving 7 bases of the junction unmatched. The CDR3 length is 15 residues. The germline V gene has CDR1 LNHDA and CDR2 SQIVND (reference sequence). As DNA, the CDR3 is TGTGCCAGTAGTATCGGAAGCGGGAGGGCTTATGAGCAGTTCTTC. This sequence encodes CASSIGSGRAYEQFF.

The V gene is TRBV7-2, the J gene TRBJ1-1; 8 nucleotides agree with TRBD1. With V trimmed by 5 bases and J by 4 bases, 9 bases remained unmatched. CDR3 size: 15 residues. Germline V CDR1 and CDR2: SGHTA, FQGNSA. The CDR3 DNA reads TGTGCCAGCAGCCGTTCGACAGGGGAGGTCACTGAAGCTTTCTTT. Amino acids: CASSRSTGEVTEAFF.

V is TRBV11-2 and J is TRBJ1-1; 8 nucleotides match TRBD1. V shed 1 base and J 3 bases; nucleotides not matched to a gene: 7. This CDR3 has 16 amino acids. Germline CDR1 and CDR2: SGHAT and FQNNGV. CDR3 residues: CASSLARTGWYTEAFF. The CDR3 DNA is TGTGCCAGCAGCTTAGCACGGACAGGGTGGTACACTGAAGCTTTCTTT.

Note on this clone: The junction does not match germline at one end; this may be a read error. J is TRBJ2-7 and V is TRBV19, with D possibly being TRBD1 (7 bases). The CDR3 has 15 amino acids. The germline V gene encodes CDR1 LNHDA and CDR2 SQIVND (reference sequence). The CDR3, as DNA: TGTGCCAGTAGTGGAGGGGGCTGGTCCTCCGACGAGCAGTACTTC. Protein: CASSGGGWSSDEQYF.

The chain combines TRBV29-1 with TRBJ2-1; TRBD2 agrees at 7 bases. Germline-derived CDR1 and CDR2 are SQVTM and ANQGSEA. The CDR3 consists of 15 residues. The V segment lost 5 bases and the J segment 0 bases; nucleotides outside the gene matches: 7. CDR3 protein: CSVRSSGSSYNEQFF. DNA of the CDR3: TGCAGCGTTCGTTCTAGCGGCAGCTCCTACAATGAGCAGTTCTTC.

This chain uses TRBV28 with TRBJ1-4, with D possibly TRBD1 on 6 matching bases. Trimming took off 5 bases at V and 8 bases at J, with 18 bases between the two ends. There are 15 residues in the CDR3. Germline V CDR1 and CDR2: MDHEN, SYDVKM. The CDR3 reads CASSPHRDGREKLFF. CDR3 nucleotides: TGTGCCAGCAGTCCTCACAGGGATGGAAGGGAAAAACTGTTTTTT.

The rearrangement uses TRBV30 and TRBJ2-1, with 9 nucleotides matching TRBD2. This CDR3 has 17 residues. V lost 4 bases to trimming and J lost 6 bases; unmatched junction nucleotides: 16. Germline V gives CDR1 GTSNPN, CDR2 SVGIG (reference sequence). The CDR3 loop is CAWNRLWGLAVANEQFF. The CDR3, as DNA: TGTGCCTGGAATCGCCTCTGGGGACTAGCCGTCGCCAATGAGCAGTTCTTC.

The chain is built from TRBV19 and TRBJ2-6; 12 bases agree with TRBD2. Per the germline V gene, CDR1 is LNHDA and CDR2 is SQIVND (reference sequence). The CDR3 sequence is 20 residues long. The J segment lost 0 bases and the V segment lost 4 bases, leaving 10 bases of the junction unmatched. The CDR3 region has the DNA TGTGCCAGTAGTACCCCGAAGACTAGCGGGAGATCCTCTGGGGCCAACGTCCTGACTTTC. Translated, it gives CASSTPKTSGRSSGANVLTF.

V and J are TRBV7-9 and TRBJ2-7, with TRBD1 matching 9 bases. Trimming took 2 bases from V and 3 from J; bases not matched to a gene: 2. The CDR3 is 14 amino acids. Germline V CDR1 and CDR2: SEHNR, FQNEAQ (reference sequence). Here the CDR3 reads CASSLRQGVYEQYF. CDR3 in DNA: TGTGCCAGCAGCTTAAGACAGGGGGTCTACGAGCAGTACTTC.

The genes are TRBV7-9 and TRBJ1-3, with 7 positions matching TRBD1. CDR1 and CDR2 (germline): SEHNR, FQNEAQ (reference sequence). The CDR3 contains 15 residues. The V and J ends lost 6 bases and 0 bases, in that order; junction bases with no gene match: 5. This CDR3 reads CASRPTGYSGNTIYF. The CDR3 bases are TGTGCCAGCAGACCGACAGGGTACTCTGGAAACACCATATATTTT.

DNA for the CDR3: TGTGCCAGCAAAGCCTCCGGGACAGACTACGAGCAGTACTTC. Amino acids: CASKASGTDYEQYF. The chain combines TRBV7-2 with TRBJ2-7; 7 bases are shared with TRBD1. Germline CDR1 and CDR2: SGHTA and FQGNSA. This CDR3 spans 14 amino acids. J lost 3 bases, V lost 7 bases, and 9 bases had no gene match.

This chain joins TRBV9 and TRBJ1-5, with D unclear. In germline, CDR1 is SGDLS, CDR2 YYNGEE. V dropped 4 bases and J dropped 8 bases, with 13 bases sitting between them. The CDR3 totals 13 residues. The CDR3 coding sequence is TGTGCCAGCAGCCCCGATGGGAGAGAGCCCCAGCATTTT. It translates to CASSPDGREPQHF.

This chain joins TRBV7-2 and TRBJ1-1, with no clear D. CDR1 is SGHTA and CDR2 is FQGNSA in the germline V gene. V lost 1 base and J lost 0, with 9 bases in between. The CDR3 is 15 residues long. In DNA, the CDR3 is TGTGCCAGCAGCTTAGGATCGGGGTTGAACACTGAAGCTTTCTTT. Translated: CASSLGSGLNTEAFF.

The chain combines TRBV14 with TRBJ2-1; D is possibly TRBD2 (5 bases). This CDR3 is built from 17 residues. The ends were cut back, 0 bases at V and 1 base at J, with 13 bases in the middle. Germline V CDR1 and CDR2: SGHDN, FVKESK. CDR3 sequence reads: CASSQDWSGGSYNEQFF. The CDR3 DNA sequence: TGTGCCAGCAGCCAAGATTGGAGCGGAGGTTCCTACAATGAGCAGTTCTTC.

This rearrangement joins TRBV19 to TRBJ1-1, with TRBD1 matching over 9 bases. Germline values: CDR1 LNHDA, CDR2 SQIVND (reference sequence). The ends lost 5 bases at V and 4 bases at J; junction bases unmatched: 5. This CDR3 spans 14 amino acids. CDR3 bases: TGTGCCAGTAGTCCGGGACAGGGTAGCACTGAAGCTTTCTTT. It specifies CASSPGQGSTEAFF.

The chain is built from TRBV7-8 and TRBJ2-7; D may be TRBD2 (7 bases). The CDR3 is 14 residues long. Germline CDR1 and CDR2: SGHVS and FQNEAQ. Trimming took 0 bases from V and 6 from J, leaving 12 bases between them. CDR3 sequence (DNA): TGTGCCAGCAGCTTAGCGCAAGGGGGGGCCGAGCAGTACTTC. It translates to CASSLAQGGAEQYF.

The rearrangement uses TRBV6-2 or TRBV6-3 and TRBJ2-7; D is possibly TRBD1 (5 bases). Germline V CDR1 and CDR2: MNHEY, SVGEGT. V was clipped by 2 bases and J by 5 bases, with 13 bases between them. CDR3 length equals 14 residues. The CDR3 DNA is TGTGCCAGCAGTTACGGGGCGATGGAAGACGAGCAGTACTTC. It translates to CASSYGAMEDEQYF.

The CDR3 here is CSVDRLAGGEQFF. CDR3 bases: TGCAGCGTTGACCGACTAGCGGGAGGTGAGCAGTTCTTC. This chain links TRBV29-1 with TRBJ2-1; TRBD2 agrees at 13 bases. J was trimmed by 9 bases and V by 3 bases; bases with no gene match: 2. The CDR3 spans 13 residues. Germline CDR1 is SQVTM and CDR2 is ANQGSEA.

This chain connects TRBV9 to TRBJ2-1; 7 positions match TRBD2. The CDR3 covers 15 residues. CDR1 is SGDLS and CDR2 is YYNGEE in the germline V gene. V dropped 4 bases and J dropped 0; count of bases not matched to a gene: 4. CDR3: CASSPASGSYNEQFF. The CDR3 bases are TGTGCCAGCAGCCCAGCTAGCGGCTCCTACAATGAGCAGTTCTTC. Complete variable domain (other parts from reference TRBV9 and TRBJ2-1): DSGVTQTPKHLITATGQRVTLRCSPRSGDLSVYWYQQSLDQGLQFLIQYYNGEERAKGNILERFSAQQFPDLHSELNLSSLELGDSALYFCASSPASGSYNEQFFGPGTRLTVL.